This TCR beta chain is drawn from a study of cytomegalovirus exposure and HLA in healthy donors. The trim removed 3 bases at V and 6 bases at J, leaving 8 bases unmatched. This CDR3 contains 14 residues. Germline CDR1 reads MNHEY; CDR2 reads SMNVEV (reference sequence). The PCR employed 60 Vbeta primers together with 13 Jbeta primers. The table came from immunoSEQ multiplex PCR; TCRdb's copy has only in-frame clones and leaves some out. The repertoire holds approximately 150,000 clones, with around 80% as singletons. For this clone: The antigen is undetermined.

Study observations and caveats: Despite most TCR sequences being rare, some public TCRs occurred in many donors. Among the most significant clusters, several appeared linked to common viral pathogens in a later analysis.

The sequence derives from a man aged 40-49 years in good health and CMV-seronegative. This chain joins TRBV27 and TRBJ2-7, with TRBD1 matching 7 bases. Sequencing used PBMCs. The CDR3 DNA follows: TGTGCCAGCAGTTTCTACCGGGACAGTATCGAGCAGTACTTC. Residues: CASSFYRDSIEQYF.